These T cell receptor beta chains were read from a single sample in a study of T cell changes during pregnancy in multiple sclerosis. Only in-frame clones appear in the TCRdb table, and some are missing; sequencing was by immunoSEQ multiplex PCR. The data hold approximately 90,000 clones, with about 94% observed a single time. This specimen was peripheral blood, taken in the third trimester of pregnancy. These TCRs come from a female donor with multiple sclerosis, enrolled in a pregnancy study. Both conserved end residues are part of each CDR3. D genes are given only for firm matches. Size is omitted from some rows. Given values are once, few, many or a class for expanded clones.

DNA,CDR3,D,size,V,J,length
TGTGCCAGCTCTCCAATAACTGGGACAGAACTCTATGGCTACACCTTC,CASSPITGTELYGYTF,TRBD1,-,TRBV18,TRBJ1-2,16
TGCGCCAGCAGCTTGGGGGGGACACTATACAATGAGCAGTTCTTC,CASSLGGTLYNEQFF,-,-,TRBV5-1,TRBJ2-1,15
TGTGCTAGTGGCCTCTACGAGCAGTACTTC,CASGLYEQYF,-,-,TRBV12-5,TRBJ2-7,10
TGCGCCAGCAGCGCCGGGACAGGGGGAACCTACGAGCAGTACTTC,CASSAGTGGTYEQYF,TRBD1,-,TRBV5-1,TRBJ2-7,15
TGTGCCAGCTCTGAGAATCCCGGCTACGAGCAGTACTTC,CASSENPGYEQYF,-,-,TRBV28,TRBJ2-7,13
TGTGCCAGCAGACTAGCGGGGGCGGCTTACAATGAGCAGTTCTTC,CASRLAGAAYNEQFF,TRBD2,-,TRBV2,TRBJ2-1,15
TGTGCCACCAGCAGAGGACAGGGTTTAAAAAACGAGCAGTACTTC,CATSRGQGLKNEQYF,TRBD1,-,TRBV15,TRBJ2-7,15
TGCAGCGTTGAACCCGTTGGACTAGCGGGAGCCCCGGGAGGCTCCTACAATGAGCAGTTCTTC,CSVEPVGLAGAPGGSYNEQFF,TRBD2,-,TRBV29-1,TRBJ2-1,21
TGTGCCAGCAGGATAGCGGGACTAGCGAAAAATGAGCAGTTCTTC,CASRIAGLAKNEQFF,TRBD2,-,TRBV27,TRBJ2-1,15
TGTGCCAGCACCCCGGGAAATAACTATGGCTACACCTTC,CASTPGNNYGYTF,-,-,TRBV28,TRBJ1-2,13
TGTGCCAGCAGTTACTCGAAAGCGGGGGACCTTGGCGGGGAGCTGTTTTTT,CASSYSKAGDLGGELFF,TRBD2,-,TRBV6-7,TRBJ2-2,17
TGTGCCAGCAGAGTAGCGGGAGGGCCTCCAGATACGCAGTATTTT,CASRVAGGPPDTQYF,TRBD2,-,TRBV27,TRBJ2-3,15
TGTGCCAGTAGCATACCCGAGGGTCAGCCCCAGCATTTT,CASSIPEGQPQHF,-,-,TRBV19,TRBJ1-5,13
TGTGCTAGTGGTCCCGACGTGGGCTCGGCTTTCTTT,CASGPDVGSAFF,-,-,TRBV12-5,TRBJ1-1,12
TGTGCCAGCAGCGTACTGGATGGGACAGGGGCCAAAAGTAGCTATGGCTACACCTTC,CASSVLDGTGAKSSYGYTF,TRBD1,-,TRBV9,TRBJ1-2,19
TGTGCCAGCAGCGCCTGGACTAGCGGAGTACAAGAGACCCAGTACTTC,CASSAWTSGVQETQYF,TRBD2,once,TRBV9,TRBJ2-5,16
TGTGCCAGCAGTTCCGCAGGTTTCGACACTGAAGCTTTCTTT,CASSSAGFDTEAFF,-,-,TRBV27,TRBJ1-1,14
TGTGCCTGGAGCTTAGTAGATCAGCCCCAGCATTTT,CAWSLVDQPQHF,-,-,TRBV30,TRBJ1-5,12
TGTGCCAGCAGGGAACAGTTGGGTACTGAAGCTTTCTTT,CASREQLGTEAFF,-,-,TRBV13,TRBJ1-1,13
TGTGCCAGCAGTTTGCAGGTTAGCAATCAGCCCCAGCATTTT,CASSLQVSNQPQHF,-,-,TRBV28,TRBJ1-5,14
TGTGCCAGTAGTAACGGCGGGAGTTGGTACGAGCAGTACTTC,CASSNGGSWYEQYF,TRBD2,-,TRBV19,TRBJ2-7,14
TGTGCCAGTAGGCTAGCGGGAGCAAATGAGCAGTTCTTC,CASRLAGANEQFF,TRBD2,once,TRBV19,TRBJ2-1,13
TGTGCCAGCTCACCGTCGGGACAGGGAATGGGGGAGCAGTACTTC,CASSPSGQGMGEQYF,TRBD1,-,TRBV18,TRBJ2-7,15
TGTGCCAGCAGCTCTATGGGTGTCGGGGGCTACACCTTC,CASSSMGVGGYTF,-,-,TRBV7-6,TRBJ1-2,13
TGCGCCAGCAGCCGGTCGGGCGGGGAGAACTATGGCTACACCTTC,CASSRSGGENYGYTF,-,-,TRBV4-1,TRBJ1-2,15
TGTGCCAGCAGCTTGCAAAGGGGGAACACTGAAGCTTTCTTT,CASSLQRGNTEAFF,-,-,TRBV5-4,TRBJ1-1,14
TGTGCCAGTAGTATCGCACAGTACTACGAGCAGTACTTC,CASSIAQYYEQYF,-,-,TRBV19,TRBJ2-7,13
TGTGCCTGGAGTGGACTAGCGGGAGTTGAGCAGTACTTC,CAWSGLAGVEQYF,TRBD2,once,TRBV30,TRBJ2-7,13
TGTGCCAGCAGCTTAGGCCCGGAACTATACAATGAGCAGTTCTTC,CASSLGPELYNEQFF,-,-,TRBV7-7,TRBJ2-1,15
TGTGCAAGTCGCTTAGTCGGTTTGACGGGAGGGCCTACCGTCGAGCAGTACTTC,CASRLVGLTGGPTVEQYF,-,-,TRBV12-2,TRBJ2-7,18
TGTGCCAGTACAGGGGAAAATCTAGCGGGATCGATCACAGATACGCAGTATTTT,CASTGENLAGSITDTQYF,TRBD2,-,TRBV19,TRBJ2-3,18